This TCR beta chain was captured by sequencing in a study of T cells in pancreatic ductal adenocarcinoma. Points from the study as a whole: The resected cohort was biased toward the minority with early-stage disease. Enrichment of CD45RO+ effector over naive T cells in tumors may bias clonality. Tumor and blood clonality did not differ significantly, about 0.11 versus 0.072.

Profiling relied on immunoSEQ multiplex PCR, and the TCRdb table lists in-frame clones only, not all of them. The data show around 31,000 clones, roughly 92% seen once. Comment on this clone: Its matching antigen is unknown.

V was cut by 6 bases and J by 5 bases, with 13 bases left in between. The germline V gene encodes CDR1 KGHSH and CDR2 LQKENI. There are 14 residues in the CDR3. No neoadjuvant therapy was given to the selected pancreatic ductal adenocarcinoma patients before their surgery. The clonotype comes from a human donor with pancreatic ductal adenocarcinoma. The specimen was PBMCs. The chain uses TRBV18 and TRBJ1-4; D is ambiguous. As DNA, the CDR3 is TGTGCCAGCTCGGCCGGGATCAACAATGAAAAACTGTTTTTT. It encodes CASSAGINNEKLFF.